The sequence of this T cell receptor (beta chain) was determined in a study of cytomegalovirus exposure and HLA in healthy donors. Across the whole study: Falling in the Caucasian-associated ancestry cluster were approximately 86% of approximately 400 genotyped donors.

Findings of the study overall: Immune exposure data for these donors was limited to CMV serostatus. One variant, a missense change in DCLRE1C, was linked in a later analysis to TCR beta V- and J-gene trimming.

On this clone: Its antigen is unknown.

V was clipped by 0 bases and J by 5 bases, with 14 bases between them. CDR3 length: 15 residues. In germline, CDR1 is LNHNV, CDR2 YYDKDF (reference sequence). PCR was performed using 60 Vbeta and 13 Jbeta primers. Clones were read by immunoSEQ multiplex PCR, and TCRdb kept only the in-frame ones, dropping some. This table holds fewer than 200,000 clones, 82% found once. Sequencing used PBMCs. The receptor's source is a woman aged 50 to 60 in good health and CMV-seronegative. The chain is built from TRBV15 and TRBJ2-7, with TRBD2 as a possible D gene (6 bases). As DNA, the CDR3 is TGTGCCACCAGCAGAGATCGGGCCGGGGGAGACGAGCAGTACTTC. It is translated as CATSRDRAGGDEQYF.